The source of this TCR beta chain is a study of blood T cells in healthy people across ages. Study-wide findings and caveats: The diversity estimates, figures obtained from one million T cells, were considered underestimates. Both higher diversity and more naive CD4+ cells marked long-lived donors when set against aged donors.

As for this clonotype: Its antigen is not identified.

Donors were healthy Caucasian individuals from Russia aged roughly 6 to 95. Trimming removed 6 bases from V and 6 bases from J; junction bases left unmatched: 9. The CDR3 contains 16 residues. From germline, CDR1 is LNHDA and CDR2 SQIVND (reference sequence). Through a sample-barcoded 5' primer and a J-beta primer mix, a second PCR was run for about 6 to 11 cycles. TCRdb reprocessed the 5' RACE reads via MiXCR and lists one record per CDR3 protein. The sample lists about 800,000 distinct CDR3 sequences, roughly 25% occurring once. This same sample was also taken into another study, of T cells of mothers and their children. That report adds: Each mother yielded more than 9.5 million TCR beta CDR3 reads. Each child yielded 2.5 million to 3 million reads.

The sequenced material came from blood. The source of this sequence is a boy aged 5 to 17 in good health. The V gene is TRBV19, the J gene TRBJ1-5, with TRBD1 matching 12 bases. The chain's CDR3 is CASSFGGQGAFQPQHF. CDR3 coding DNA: TGTGCCAGTAGCTTCGGGGGACAGGGGGCTTTTCAGCCCCAGCATTTT.